One and the same sample provided the 8 T cell receptor beta chains below, sequenced in a study of blood T cell repertoires in COVID-19. Assay used: immunoSEQ multiplex PCR; TCRdb lists only in-frame clones, some missing. Of roughly 190,000 clones in the sample, 84% are singletons; the top ten hold about 3.3%. The material sequenced was PBMCs or T cells enriched from blood (not recorded which). The receptors were gathered from a woman in her 30s who had been exposed to COVID-19.

This clone was counted a single time. At the DNA level, this CDR3 is encoded by other sequences in the same sample as well. This chain connects TRBV5-5 to TRBJ1-5; no definite D call. The V gene's germline CDR1 is SGHKS and CDR2 YYEKEE (reference sequence). V lost 1 base and J 6 bases, leaving 8 bases between the germline ends. The CDR3 sequence is 13 residues long. The CDR3 protein is CASSLSEAQPQHF. In nucleotides, the CDR3 is TGTGCCAGCAGCTTGTCTGAGGCTCAGCCCCAGCATTTT.

V and J are TRBV7-2 and TRBJ2-6; D may be TRBD1 (5 bases). With 7 bases removed from V and 0 bases from J, the gap between germline ends came to 16 bases. This CDR3 is built from 17 residues. Per the germline V gene, CDR1 is SGHTA and CDR2 is FQGNSA. The CDR3 sequence: CASTRIHQGSGANVLTF. The DNA of the CDR3 is TGTGCCAGCACTCGAATCCACCAGGGCTCTGGGGCCAACGTCCTGACTTTC.

The chain has TRBV19 and TRBJ1-5; tentatively, D is TRBD1 (6 bases). The V gene's germline CDR1 is LNHDA and CDR2 SQIVND (reference sequence). With 3 bases removed from V and 3 bases from J, the gap between germline ends came to 9 bases. The CDR3 has 14 residues. CDR3 DNA sequence: TGTGCCAGTAGTATTACAGGGTTCAATCAGCCCCAGCATTTT. Translating it yields CASSITGFNQPQHF.

The chain is built from TRBV6-2 or TRBV6-3 and TRBJ2-7; 7 bases match TRBD1. The length of the CDR3 is 15 residues. With V trimmed by 4 bases and J by 5 bases, 11 bases remained unmatched. Germline CDR1 MNHEY, CDR2 SVGEGT. CDR3 residues: CASSFLPDRANEQYF. DNA of the CDR3: TGTGCCAGCAGTTTTCTACCCGACAGGGCCAACGAGCAGTACTTC.

The CDR3: CASSIPGQGALPGELFF. Written as DNA, the CDR3 is TGTGCCAGTAGTATTCCCGGACAGGGGGCTCTGCCCGGGGAGCTGTTTTTT. V usage is TRBV19 and J usage is TRBJ2-2, with 11 bases identical to TRBD1. V lost 3 bases to trimming and J lost 6 bases; unmatched junction nucleotides: 9. Germline assignment: CDR1 LNHDA and CDR2 SQIVND (reference sequence). CDR3 size: 17 residues. Supplemented by reference TRBV19 and TRBJ2-2, the full variable domain reads DGGITQSPKYLFRKEGQNVTLSCEQNLNHDAMYWYRQDPGQGLRLIYYSQIVNDFQKGDIAEGYSVSREKKESFPLTVTSAQKNPTAFYLCASSIPGQGALPGELFFGEGSRLTVL.

The V and J genes are TRBV10-1 and TRBJ2-3; 8 nucleotides agree with TRBD2. CDR1 is WNHNN, CDR2 SYGVQD, per germline (reference sequence). This CDR3 is built from 14 residues. The J segment lost 2 bases and the V segment lost 3 bases, leaving 1 base of the junction unmatched. Written as DNA, the CDR3 is TGCGCCAGCAGTGATAGCGGGACCACAGATACGCAGTATTTT. Translation: CASSDSGTTDTQYF.

The chain couples TRBV27 to TRBJ2-7; TRBD1 agrees at 8 bases. The germline gives CDR1 MNHEY, CDR2 SMNVEV (reference sequence). The CDR3 spans 14 residues. Germline trimming cut 8 bases from V and 2 bases from J; bases unmatched to any gene: 8. CDR3 in amino acids: CASRRGQVAYEQYF. The CDR3 DNA sequence: TGTGCCAGCCGTAGGGGACAGGTCGCCTACGAGCAGTACTTC.

The V call is TRBV5-4, the J call TRBJ2-2, with a possible D match to TRBD1 (6 bases). V dropped 1 base and J dropped 0 bases, with 10 bases sitting between them. In germline, CDR1 is SGHNT, CDR2 YYREEE (reference sequence). CDR3 length: 16 amino acids. This chain's CDR3 is CASSLYGTPNTGELFF. The DNA for the CDR3 is TGTGCCAGCAGCTTGTATGGGACACCGAACACCGGGGAGCTGTTTTTT.